The entry below gives a single TCR beta chain sequence along with its context. What it binds is not known. Sequencing used immunoSEQ multiplex PCR; TCRdb keeps in-frame clones, though not all of them. The sample records approximately 99,000 clones, around 94% being singletons. This sample stems from a study of OX40 agonist ivuxolimab in advanced cancers. On the study more broadly: Every 2 weeks, patients received ivuxolimab intravenously, dosed at 0.01 to 10 mg/kg. Prior anti-PD-1, anti-PD-L1 or anti-CTLA-4 therapy was allowed; approximately 41% had some.

Findings and caveats of the study: Antigen specificity of clonally expanded peripheral T cells was not established. Both CD4+ and CD8+ T cell populations in blood had undergone clonal expansion by week 6 at 0.1 to 3.0 mg/kg.

The CDR3 is 15 amino acids. This sequence originates from an adult with an advanced solid tumor such as melanoma, head and neck, liver or kidney cancer. The chain has TRBV21-1 and TRBJ2-5. TRBV21-1 is marked as a pseudogene. The material sequenced was CD4+ or CD8+ T cells sorted from blood, taken in a trial of the OX40 agonist ivuxolimab. As DNA, the CDR3 is TGTGCCAGCAGCAAAGCGCTCATGGACCAAGAGACCCAGTACTTC. Translated, it gives CASSKALMDQETQYF.